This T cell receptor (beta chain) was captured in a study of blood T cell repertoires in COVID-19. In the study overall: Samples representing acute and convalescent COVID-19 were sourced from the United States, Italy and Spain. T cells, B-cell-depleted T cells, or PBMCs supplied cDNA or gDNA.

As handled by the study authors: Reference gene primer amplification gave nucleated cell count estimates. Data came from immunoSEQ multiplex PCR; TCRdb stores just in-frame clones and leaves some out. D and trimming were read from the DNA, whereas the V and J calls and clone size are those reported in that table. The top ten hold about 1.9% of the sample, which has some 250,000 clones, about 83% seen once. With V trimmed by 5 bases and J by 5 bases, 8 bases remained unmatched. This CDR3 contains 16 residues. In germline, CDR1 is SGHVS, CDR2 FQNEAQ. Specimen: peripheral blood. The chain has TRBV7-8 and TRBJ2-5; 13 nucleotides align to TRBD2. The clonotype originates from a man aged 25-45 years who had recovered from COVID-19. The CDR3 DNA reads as TGTGCCAGCAGCACCATACTAGCGGGGGGGCGGGAGACCCAGTACTTC. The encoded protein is CASSTILAGGRETQYF.